These T cell receptor beta chains were read from a single sample in a study of shared T cell receptors in the human thymus. Measured with immunoSEQ multiplex PCR; TCRdb has only the in-frame clones, and not every one. The sample shows about 660,000 clones, roughly 88% of them seen only once. This same sample was also taken into another study, of human thymus T cells.

The specimen sequenced was thymocytes. These receptors were taken from a boy under two years old with a congenital heart defect. Each CDR3 is given with its conserved first and last residue. A D gene is named only where the DNA matches it firmly. The listing skips clone size in some rows; elsewhere it reads once, few, many or a size class.

clone_size	d_call	v_call	j_call	cdr3_nt	cdr3_aa
.	TRBD2	TRBV29-1	TRBJ2-5	TGCACCATCGACGGGGGGGGCGAGGAGACCCAGTACTTC	CTIDGGGEETQYF
.	.	TRBV28	TRBJ1-4	TGTGCCAGCAGTTTGAGGAGAGCGGGGGAAAAACTGTTTTTT	CASSLRRAGEKLFF
.	.	TRBV15	TRBJ2-1	TGTGCCACCAGCAGAGATTTAGAGGTCGCGGGTGAGCAGTTCTTC	CATSRDLEVAGEQFF
once	.	TRBV10-3	TRBJ2-1	TGTGCCATCAGTCGCGGAGAGAGGGCCAATGAGCAGTTCTTC	CAISRGERANEQFF
once	.	TRBV19	TRBJ1-2	TGTGCCAGCGCAGCGGGTTCCGCTGGGTATGGCTACACCTTC	CASAAGSAGYGYTF
.	.	TRBV11-2	TRBJ1-1	TGTGCCAGCAGCTCCAAGAACACTGAAGCTTTCTTT	CASSSKNTEAFF
.	.	TRBV27	TRBJ2-7	TGTGCCAGCAGTTTAAAGTTCACTAGCCGGTACGAGCAGTACTTC	CASSLKFTSRYEQYF
.	TRBD1	TRBV10-2	TRBJ2-7	TGCGCCAGTTGGACGGGACAGAGGGTGGTAGAGCAGTACTTC	CASWTGQRVVEQYF
.	.	TRBV5-1	TRBJ1-2	TGCGCCAGCAGTCCAGGGGAATATGGCTACACCTTC	CASSPGEYGYTF
.	TRBD2	TRBV2	TRBJ2-3	TGTGCCAGCAGGGTCGAGGGAGGGCCGGGGGATACGCAGTATTTT	CASRVEGGPGDTQYF
.	TRBD2	TRBV7-2	TRBJ2-7	TGTGCCAGCAGCTTAAACCTTTTAGCGGGTCCCTCCTACGAGCAGTACTTC	CASSLNLLAGPSYEQYF
once	TRBD2	TRBV4-3	TRBJ2-1	TGCGCCAGCAGCCTCAATACTAGCGGGAGCAGGGATGAGCAGTTCTTC	CASSLNTSGSRDEQFF
.	TRBD2	TRBV7-2	TRBJ2-1	TGTGCCAGCAGCTTCCCCCGGGGGGTCAATGAGCAGTTCTTC	CASSFPRGVNEQFF
.	.	TRBV5-8	TRBJ1-1	TGTGCCAGCAGCCCGTACAGGTTAAGGGGAGCTTTCTTT	CASSPYRLRGAFF
.	TRBD1	TRBV28	TRBJ2-7	TGTGCCAGCAGTCAGTCGACAGGGGGCTACGAGCAGTACTTC	CASSQSTGGYEQYF
.	TRBD2	TRBV5-1	TRBJ2-5	TGCGCCAGCAGCTTGATAGCGGGACGGTCCCAGTACTTC	CASSLIAGRSQYF
.	TRBD1	TRBV7-2	TRBJ1-5	TGTGCCAGCAGCGCGGGACAGGGCACGCAGCCCCAGCATTTT	CASSAGQGTQPQHF
.	TRBD2	TRBV28	TRBJ2-2	TGTGCCAGCAGTTTACGCCGTGGTGTAGCGGGAGGGCCCTATTACACCGGGGAGCTGTTTTTT	CASSLRRGVAGGPYYTGELFF
.	.	TRBV5-1	TRBJ2-7	TGCGCCAGCAGCTTGGGTCTAGGGGACGAGCAGTACTTC	CASSLGLGDEQYF
.	.	TRBV4-3	TRBJ2-3	TGCGCCAGCAGCCAAGCCATCCCAGATACGCAGTATTTT	CASSQAIPDTQYF
.	.	TRBV5-4	TRBJ2-2	TGTGCCAGCAGCCACAGGCCCGGGGAGCTGTTTTTT	CASSHRPGELFF
once	.	TRBV5-6	TRBJ2-4	TGTGCCAGCAGCTTGACGGACCGGGACAGCCTAACCGGGAGGTACTTC	CASSLTDRDSLTGRYF
.	TRBD2	TRBV7-8	TRBJ2-7	TGTGCCAGCAGCTCTCGGACTAGCGGGAGGATCGACGAGCAGTACTTC	CASSSRTSGRIDEQYF
.	.	TRBV5-1	TRBJ2-7	TGCGCCAGCAGCTTGGAGACCCCAGCAGGGAAGTACGAGCAGTACTTC	CASSLETPAGKYEQYF
once	.	TRBV4-1	TRBJ1-2	TGCGCCAGCAGCCAAGGCCCTCACAGGGCAACTATTGGCTACACCTTC	CASSQGPHRATIGYTF
.	.	TRBV19	TRBJ2-7	TGTGCCAGTAGCCTGAGGAAAGGATCCTACGAGCAGTACTTC	CASSLRKGSYEQYF
.	TRBD2	TRBV6-4	TRBJ2-1	TGTGCCAGCAGTGACGGGCGTCCTAGCGGGATGCGCTACAATGAGCAGTTCTTC	CASSDGRPSGMRYNEQFF
once	TRBD2	TRBV12-5	TRBJ2-6	TGTGCTAGTGGTCGCCCCAGAAGCGGGGCTGGGGCCAACGTCCTGACTTTC	CASGRPRSGAGANVLTF
.	.	TRBV19	TRBJ2-1	TGTGCCAGTAGTATGAGGACTCGGCAGAGCTCCTACAATGAGCAGTTCTTC	CASSMRTRQSSYNEQFF
.	.	TRBV6-1	TRBJ2-5	TGTGCCAGCCGACTGGGGGGAGAGACCCAGTACTTC	CASRLGGETQYF
.	TRBD2	TRBV19	TRBJ2-2	TGTGCCAGTAGTATAGAGACTAGCGGGAGGATCAGCACCGGGGAGCTGTTTTTT	CASSIETSGRISTGELFF